A selection of T cell receptor beta chains follows, all from one sample in a study of blood T cell repertoires in COVID-19. Some clones are missing from TCRdb's copy, which holds only in-frame ones; the method was immunoSEQ multiplex PCR. The sample yields 170,000 or so clones, around nine tenths seen once. Sample: peripheral blood. All receptors derive from a woman younger than 30 who had recovered from COVID-19. The CDR3 runs from the conserved cysteine through the conserved F or W. Fields, in order: CDR3 length, clone size, D gene, V gene, J gene, CDR3 DNA, CDR3 protein. The D gene is left open where the match is weak. Clone size is given for some rows only: seen once, a few or many times, or a class if the clone is expanded.

>14|-|-|TRBV5-5|TRBJ1-3
TGTGCCAGCAGCTTGGGGCAGGGTACGAACACCATATATTTT
CASSLGQGTNTIYF
>16|-|-|TRBV4-3|TRBJ2-6
TGCGCCAGCAGCCAAGATGGCAGCTCTGGGGCCAACGTCCTGACTTTC
CASSQDGSSGANVLTF
>14|-|-|TRBV7-3|TRBJ1-1
TGTGCCAGCAGCATGAGCGGGGCGAACACTGAAGCTTTCTTT
CASSMSGANTEAFF
>14|-|TRBD2|TRBV9|TRBJ2-5
TGTGCCAGCAGCGTGTCTAGCGGGAGTGAGACCCAGTACTTC
CASSVSSGSETQYF
>14|-|TRBD1|TRBV25-1|TRBJ1-1
TGTGCCAGCAGTTTGACAGGGATGGACACTGAAGCTTTCTTT
CASSLTGMDTEAFF
>14|-|TRBD1|TRBV9|TRBJ1-2
TGTGCCAGCAAAAGGGGACAGGGAAGCCTCGGCTACACCTTC
CASKRGQGSLGYTF
>13|-|TRBD1|TRBV6-6|TRBJ2-2
TGTGCCACTAAGAAGGGGGCGGTCGGGGAGCTGTTTTTT
CATKKGAVGELFF
>18|-|-|TRBV2|TRBJ1-1
TGTGCCAGCAGTGAACCCGACAGGTGGGGACCGGACGGCACTGAAGCTTTCTTT
CASSEPDRWGPDGTEAFF
>14|-|-|TRBV2|TRBJ2-1
TGTGCCAGCAGTGAACAGGGTTCCTACAATGAGCAGTTCTTC
CASSEQGSYNEQFF
>15|-|-|TRBV5-5|TRBJ2-7
TGTGCCAGCAGCTTCCCTGGACAGCTTCAAGAGGAGCAGTACTTC
CASSFPGQLQEEQYF
>14|few|-|TRBV7-2|TRBJ1-6
TGTGCCAGCAGCCCGCGGGGGGATCGGTCACCCCTCCACTTT
CASSPRGDRSPLHF
>15|once|-|TRBV14|TRBJ2-3
TGTGCCAGCAGCCAAGTCCCAGGGGCCACAGATACGCAGTATTTT
CASSQVPGATDTQYF
>16|-|TRBD2|TRBV7-6|TRBJ2-3
TGTGCCAGCAGCTTACGTGGACTAGCGGGAGTGGATACGCAGTATTTT
CASSLRGLAGVDTQYF
>14|-|-|TRBV15|TRBJ1-2
TGTGCCACCAGCAGAGAGGGAGGAGTTGGTGGCTACACCTTC
CATSREGGVGGYTF
>17|-|TRBD1|TRBV6-2/TRBV6-3|TRBJ1-5
TGTGCCAGCAGCTTCGTTCCCGGACAGGGGGACAATCAGCCCCAGCATTTT
CASSFVPGQGDNQPQHF
>14|-|-|TRBV7-2|TRBJ2-7
TGTGCCAGCAGCTTAGGGGGACTTCCCTACGAGCAGTACTTC
CASSLGGLPYEQYF
>17|-|-|TRBV7-2|TRBJ2-2
TGTGCCAGCAGCTTACGGTACACCACAAGGGGAACCGGGGAGCTGTTTTTT
CASSLRYTTRGTGELFF
>14|few|TRBD2|TRBV19|TRBJ2-1
TGTGCCAGTGACCCCCTTAGCGGGGGCCGGGAGCAGTTCTTC
CASDPLSGGREQFF
>15|-|TRBD1|TRBV7-3|TRBJ2-1
TGTGCCAGCAGCTTAATTAGGGGGCCCTACAATGAGCAGTTCTTC
CASSLIRGPYNEQFF
>15|-|TRBD1|TRBV5-5|TRBJ1-6
TGTGCCAGCAGCCCCGGACAGGGAAGTTTTTCACCCCTCCACTTT
CASSPGQGSFSPLHF
>13|-|-|TRBV6-5|TRBJ1-2
TGTGCCAGCAGGCCTCCAGGTTCGGCTGGCTACACCTTC
CASRPPGSAGYTF
>16|-|-|TRBV30|TRBJ2-1
TGTGCCTGGAGTGTACGCGGCAGGGACACCTACAATGAGCAGTTCTTC
CAWSVRGRDTYNEQFF
>15|-|-|TRBV28|TRBJ2-3
TGTGCCAGCAGTTGGGGACATTCCGGCACAGATACGCAGTATTTT
CASSWGHSGTDTQYF
>14|-|-|TRBV9|TRBJ1-6
TGTGCCAGCAGCGTAGTACAGGGAGATTCACCCCTCCACTTT
CASSVVQGDSPLHF
>15|-|TRBD2|TRBV24-1|TRBJ2-5
TGTGCCACCACCCTTCTAGCGGGAGAGGGGGAGACCCAGTACTTC
CATTLLAGEGETQYF